These 27 T cell receptor beta chains were sequenced from one sample in a study of glioma-infiltrating T cells. TCR alpha and beta CDR3 regions were amplified from RNA using iRepertoire nested multiplex PCR. TCRdb re-analysed the multiplex PCR reads in MiXCR, keeping a single row per CDR3 protein. The sample holds about 130,000 distinct CDR3 sequences; 24% are singletons and the top ten take about a quarter. Sequenced input: glioma tissue, nonneoplastic brain tissue, or PBMCs (not recorded which). These TCRs come from a human donor with low-grade glioma or glioblastoma, undergoing nonglioma brain surgery, or in good health (not recorded which).

The chain is built from TRBV7-9 and TRBJ1-1; D gene unclear. This CDR3 contains 13 residues. The V and J ends lost 8 bases and 5 bases respectively, with 15 bases between them. In germline, CDR1 is SEHNR, CDR2 FQNEAQ (reference sequence). CDR3 in amino acids: CASGLTPRTEAFF. CDR3 nucleotide sequence: TGTGCCAGCGGGTTGACTCCTCGGACTGAAGCTTTCTTT.

This clonotype showed up many times. The chain combines TRBV28 with TRBJ2-2; D not resolved. Germline V gene lookup returns CDR1 MDHEN and CDR2 SYDVKM. Trimming took 6 bases from V and 6 from J, leaving 8 bases between them. This CDR3 is 12 amino acids long. CDR3 DNA: TGTGCCAGCAGCCTGATCCCCGGGGAGCTGTTTTTT. Its translation is CASSLIPGELFF.

This clonotype appeared many times. A read error may be the cause here, since a much bigger clone is one base away. The chain joins TRBV6-1 to TRBJ2-1; D might be TRBD2 (5 bases). V was clipped by 5 bases and J by 12 bases, with 14 bases between them. The germline V gene encodes CDR1 MNHNS and CDR2 SASEGT. The CDR3 runs to 12 residues. In DNA form, the CDR3 reads TGTGCCAGCAGTTATACTAGGTATGGGCAGTTCTTC. Protein: CASSYTRYGQFF.

In this sample, this clonotype turned up many times. The rearrangement links TRBV20-1 to TRBJ1-5; 7 positions match TRBD1. After removal of 8 bases from V and 6 bases from J, the junction contained 16 bases not matched to a gene. The length of the CDR3 is 15 residues. Germline CDR1 is DFQATT and CDR2 is SNEGSKA (reference sequence). CDR3 nucleotide sequence: TGCAGTTCCCAACTCGGGACAGAGGCTAGTCAGCCCCAGCATTTT. Its protein is CSSQLGTEASQPQHF.

Notes on this clonotype: A much larger clonotype is one base distant, so this may be a read error. V and J are TRBV28 and TRBJ1-2, with a weak D call TRBD1 (5 bases). The CDR3 loop spans 13 amino acids. CDR1 MDHEN and CDR2 SYDVKM come from the germline V gene. Trimming left V 4 bases short and J 4 bases short, with 10 bases between. CDR3 nucleotides: TGTGCCAGCAGTTCTCTCCAGGGCTATGGCTACACCTTC. Protein sequence: CASSSLQGYGYTF.

The rearrangement uses TRBV10-3 and TRBJ1-2; the D is unclear. Germline lookup yields CDR1 ENHRY and CDR2 SYGVKD. Trimming took off 2 bases at V and 8 bases at J, with 15 bases between the two ends. The CDR3 covers 14 residues. CDR3: CAISEPTTAQGYTF. CDR3 in DNA: TGTGCCATCAGTGAGCCAACGACCGCGCAAGGCTACACCTTC.

In this sample, this clonotype turned up a few times. CDR3: CASSLLELGTEAFF. The DNA for the CDR3 is TGTGCCAGCAGCCTTCTCGAATTGGGCACTGAAGCTTTCTTT. The J gene is TRBJ1-1, the V gene TRBV7-6; D remains ambiguous. The V gene's germline CDR1 is SGHVS and CDR2 FNYEAQ. The CDR3 contains 14 residues. The ends were cut back, 5 bases at V and 4 bases at J, with 14 bases in the middle. The full variable domain, completed using reference TRBV7-6 and TRBJ1-1, is GAGVSQSPRYKVTKRGQDVALRCDPISGHVSLYWYRQALGQGPEFLTYFNYEAQQDKSGLPNDRFSAERPEGSISTLTIQRTEQRDSAMYRCASSLLELGTEAFFGQGTRLTVV.

V gene TRBV28 combines with J gene TRBJ2-3; possibly TRBD1 or TRBD2 for D (5 bases each). CDR1 and CDR2 (germline): MDHEN, SYDVKM. This CDR3 contains 17 residues. The V and J ends lost 3 bases and 1 base respectively, with 17 bases between them. The chain's CDR3 is CASSFESLVGGTDTQYF. CDR3 DNA: TGTGCCAGCAGTTTCGAGTCGCTAGTGGGGGGCACAGATACGCAGTATTTT.

The chain joins TRBV18 to TRBJ1-2; no firm D call. The V end was cut by 4 bases, the J end by 3 bases, with 15 bases between. This CDR3 comprises 15 residues. Germline V lookup: CDR1 KGHSH, CDR2 LQKENI. In DNA, the CDR3 is TGTGCCAGCTCACGCGAACTTCGGGCGGACTATGGCTACACCTTC. Translating gives CASSRELRADYGYTF.

The V and J genes are TRBV4-1 and TRBJ1-2; D gene ambiguous. Trimming cost V 4 bases and J 4 bases, with 13 bases left between them. Germline V gene data show CDR1 as MGHRA and CDR2 as YSYEKL. The length of the CDR3 is 14 residues. The CDR3 DNA is TGCGCCAGCAGCCCCAACGGGAGGACCTATGGCTACACCTTC. Translated: CASSPNGRTYGYTF.

This clonotype has more than one count but fewer than ten. The V call is TRBV12-3 or TRBV12-4, the J call TRBJ1-5; 7 nucleotides match TRBD1. J gave up 6 bases and V 1 base, and 9 bases lay outside the gene matches. The CDR3 contains 16 residues. The CDR3 loop reads CASSLGETGMGQPQHF. The CDR3 DNA sequence: TGTGCCAGCAGTTTAGGGGAGACAGGGATGGGTCAGCCCCAGCATTTT.

This chain connects TRBV28 to TRBJ2-5; TRBD2 aligns across 7 bases. Germline CDR1 and CDR2: MDHEN and SYDVKM. CDR3 length: 16 residues. The J segment lost 1 base and the V segment lost 0 bases, leaving 5 bases of the junction unmatched. CDR3 DNA sequence: TGTGCCAGCAGTTTATGGAAGGCTAGCGGCCAAGAGACCCAGTACTTC. Protein: CASSLWKASGQETQYF.

The rearrangement links TRBV7-9 to TRBJ2-3, with D possibly being TRBD2 (5 bases). Germline assignment: CDR1 SEHNR and CDR2 FQNEAQ (reference sequence). The CDR3 totals 14 residues. V lost 5 bases, J lost 2 bases, and 11 bases lay in between. The CDR3 DNA reads TGTGCCAGCAGCCCGTCTAGCAACACAGATACGCAGTATTTT. Translating gives CASSPSSNTDTQYF.

This clonotype was seen a few times. The V gene is TRBV3-1, the J gene TRBJ2-5, with TRBD2 matching over 9 bases. V dropped 5 bases and J dropped 4; count of bases not matched to a gene: 2. Germline values: CDR1 LGHDT, CDR2 YNNKEL (reference sequence). The CDR3 runs 13 residues. The CDR3 DNA is TGTGCCAGCAGCGAGACTAGCGGAGAGACCCAGTACTTC. This gives the protein CASSETSGETQYF.

This chain's CDR3 is CATFPGAGTGELFF. The CDR3 nucleotides are TGTGCCACCTTCCCCGGGGCGGGGACCGGGGAGCTGTTTTTT. The J gene is TRBJ2-2, the V gene TRBV19; maybe TRBD2 (6 bases). V lost 10 bases and J 5 bases, leaving 17 bases between the germline ends. Per the germline V gene, CDR1 is LNHDA and CDR2 is SQIVND (reference sequence). The CDR3 extends over 14 amino acids.

V gene TRBV2 combines with J gene TRBJ1-1; perhaps TRBD1 as D (6 bases). The germline V gene has CDR1 SNHLY and CDR2 FYNNEI. CDR3 size: 14 residues. Trimming took 9 bases from V and 2 from J, leaving 16 bases between them. The CDR3 protein is CARRQVSANTEAFF. Written as DNA, the CDR3 is TGTGCCAGGCGACAGGTCTCGGCCAACACTGAAGCTTTCTTT. The entire variable domain, with the rest obtained from reference TRBV2 and TRBJ1-1, is as follows: EPEVTQTPSHQVTQMGQEVILRCVPISNHLYFYWYRQILGQKVEFLVSFYNNEISEKSEIFDDQFSVERPDGSNFTLKIRSTKLEDSAMYFCARRQVSANTEAFFGQGTRLTVV.

This clonotype has ten or more counts. This rearrangement joins TRBV27 to TRBJ1-5; TRBD1 aligns across 9 bases. V shed 4 bases, J shed 5 bases, and the junction held 3 bases outside the gene matches. The germline V gene encodes CDR1 MNHEY and CDR2 SMNVEV (reference sequence). This CDR3 spans 14 amino acids. CDR3 residues: CASSSGTGYQPQHF. The CDR3 nucleotides read TGTGCCAGCAGTTCAGGGACAGGGTATCAGCCCCAGCATTTT.

In this sample, this clonotype turned up a few times. The chain couples TRBV28 to TRBJ1-2, with no clear D. Trimming cost V 5 bases and J 3 bases, with 16 bases left between them. Per germline, CDR1 MDHEN and CDR2 SYDVKM. The CDR3 totals 15 residues. CDR3 loop: CASSPQAADYYGYTF. The CDR3 nucleotides are TGTGCCAGCAGTCCTCAAGCTGCGGACTACTATGGCTACACCTTC.

This clonotype was detected many times. The chain recombines TRBV20-1 with TRBJ2-3; 10 bases map to TRBD2. This CDR3 is 11 amino acids long. V lost 6 bases and J lost 11; bases outside the gene matches: 5. CDR1 and CDR2 (germline): DFQATT, SNEGSKA (reference sequence). The DNA for the CDR3 is TGCAGTGCAAAGATAGCGGGGGGGCAGTATTTT. This encodes CSAKIAGGQYF.

The V gene is TRBV5-4, the J gene TRBJ1-3, with D hard to call. The V and J ends lost 0 bases and 4 bases respectively, with 5 bases between them. The CDR3 covers 13 residues. Germline V gene lookup returns CDR1 SGHNT and CDR2 YYREEE (reference sequence). CDR3 sequence: CASSLGWGNTIYF. DNA for the CDR3: TGTGCCAGCAGCTTGGGGTGGGGAAACACCATATATTTT.

The chain joins TRBV5-1 to TRBJ2-2, with D maybe TRBD1 (5 bases). V was clipped by 4 bases and J by 1 base, with 8 bases between them. This CDR3 has 14 amino acids. The V gene's germline CDR1 is SGHRS and CDR2 YFSETQ. CDR3 sequence (DNA): TGCGCCAGCAGCACTGGACAGAACACCGGGGAGCTGTTTTTT. Encoded protein: CASSTGQNTGELFF.

Worth noting for this clonotype: With a much larger clone just one base away, this may be a read error. The chain links TRBV28 to TRBJ1-1, with D possibly TRBD1 on 5 matching bases. The CDR3 runs 14 residues. Trimming took 7 bases from V and 3 from J, leaving 15 bases between them. The V gene's germline CDR1 is MDHEN and CDR2 SYDVKM. CDR3: CASISSTAHTEAFF. CDR3 nucleotides: TGTGCCAGCATCTCATCGACAGCGCACACTGAAGCTTTCTTT.

This clonotype has at least ten counts. This chain uses TRBV20-1 with TRBJ2-3, with D tentatively TRBD1 (6 bases). Looked up from germline, CDR1 is DFQATT and CDR2 is SNEGSKA (reference sequence). Trimming pared 2 bases from V and 3 bases from J, leaving 12 bases between. The CDR3 covers 14 residues. As DNA, the CDR3 is TGCAGTGCTAGACCCCTAGACAGGACAGATACGCAGTATTTT. Encoded protein: CSARPLDRTDTQYF.

The chain links TRBV18 to TRBJ2-3; TRBD2 aligns across 8 bases. Germline lookup yields CDR1 KGHSH and CDR2 LQKENI. The CDR3 runs to 12 residues. With V trimmed by 3 bases and J by 14 bases, 7 bases remained unmatched. This CDR3 is CASSPVIAGSYF. In DNA form, the CDR3 reads TGTGCCAGCTCACCGGTAATAGCGGGGTCGTATTTT.

This clonotype has a handful of counts. The chain has TRBV11-2 and TRBJ2-7; TRBD1 is a possible D gene (6 bases). Germline CDR1 SGHAT, CDR2 FQNNGV. CDR3 length: 13 residues. Trimming removed 5 bases at V and 2 bases at J, with 10 bases between. CDR3 region: CASSRTAAYEQYV. CDR3 nucleotides: TGTGCCAGCAGCCGGACAGCCGCCTACGAGCAGTACGTC.

The J gene is TRBJ2-3, the V gene TRBV11-2, with D perhaps assigned TRBD1 or TRBD2 (5 bases each). CDR3 length: 12 residues. V lost 7 bases, J lost 4 bases, and 9 bases lay in between. Germline V CDR1 and CDR2: SGHAT, FQNNGV. The CDR3 loop reads CASTLGADTQYF. In DNA form, the CDR3 reads TGTGCCAGCACCTTGGGGGCAGATACGCAGTATTTT.

This clonotype was seen a handful of times. This chain uses TRBV7-2 with TRBJ1-2, with 8 nucleotides matching TRBD1. The CDR3 has 11 residues. With 10 bases clipped from V and 8 bases from J, the junction kept 6 bases outside the gene matches. Germline V gives CDR1 SGHTA, CDR2 FQGNSA. CDR3 in amino acids: CAIPNRGGYTF. The CDR3 DNA reads as TGTGCCATACCGAACAGGGGGGGCTACACCTTC.